These 29 T cell receptor beta chains came from one sample sequenced in a study of post-analysis software for immune sequencing data. Included in the TCR beta cDNA libraries were unique molecular identifiers. TCRdb ran MiXCR on the PCR reads and lists one entry per CDR3 protein. The sample records 750,000 to 900,000 distinct CDR3 sequences, just over 45% being singletons. Broader study findings: TRBV segments more frequent in patients than in controls numbered several and included TRBV5-6, TRBV5-1 and TRBV20-1.

These receptors have no known antigen. The sample consisted of blood. These receptors were taken from a girl aged 5 to 17 with multiple sclerosis.

The chain links TRBV4-2 to TRBJ2-1; 10 bases are shared with TRBD2. The CDR3 contains 16 residues. CDR1 LGHNA and CDR2 YNFKEQ come from the germline V gene. The J segment lost 3 bases and the V segment lost 2 bases, leaving 4 bases of the junction unmatched. The CDR3 DNA is TGTGCCAGCAGCCAACAGTCTAGCGGGGGCTACAATGAGCAGTTCTTC. Translated, it gives CASSQQSSGGYNEQFF.

This clonotype was counted once. V is TRBV29-1 and J is TRBJ1-1; TRBD1 might be the D (5 bases). The germline V gene has CDR1 SQVTM and CDR2 ANQGSEA. The CDR3 loop spans 12 amino acids. The V end lost 1 base, the J end lost 11 bases, and 14 bases lay between the germline ends. CDR3 bases: TGCAGCGTTGAAGGACGACGGGGCGCGGCTTTCTTT. Translating it yields CSVEGRRGAAFF.

This CDR3 reads CSASSSGGRTTGELFF. CDR3 coding DNA: TGCAGTGCTAGCTCTAGCGGAGGCCGTACAACCGGGGAGCTGTTTTTT. The chain is built from TRBV20-1 and TRBJ2-2; 7 bases are shared with TRBD2. The CDR3 runs to 16 residues. V lost 3 bases, J lost 5 bases, and 12 bases stayed unmatched. Germline V gives CDR1 DFQATT, CDR2 SNEGSKA (reference sequence).

The rearrangement links TRBV6-2 or TRBV6-3 to TRBJ2-4, with D possibly TRBD1 on 5 matching bases. The DNA end favors TRBJ2-5, so the J call may be wrong. The CDR3 is 14 residues long. Germline V gene data show CDR1 as MNHEY and CDR2 as SVGEGT. Here the CDR3 reads CASSSTVSQETQYF. In DNA, the CDR3 is TGTGCCAGCAGTTCGACAGTGTCCCAAGAGACCCAGTACTTC.

This clonotype was seen a few times. The V and J genes are TRBV20-1 and TRBJ2-5, with D maybe TRBD2 (6 bases). Germline loops: CDR1 DFQATT, CDR2 SNEGSKA (reference sequence). This CDR3 spans 11 amino acids. V lost 4 bases and J lost 11, with 14 bases in between. The CDR3 DNA reads TGCAGTGCTACCACTAGCAATGAGCAGTACTTC. This sequence encodes CSATTSNEQYF.

This chain uses TRBV7-9 with TRBJ2-1; the match to TRBD1 covers 9 bases. Germline-derived CDR1 and CDR2 are SEHNR and FQNEAQ (reference sequence). The CDR3 extends over 15 amino acids. With 5 bases clipped from V and 4 bases from J, the junction kept 6 bases outside the gene matches. The CDR3 sequence: CASSEGQGFYNEQFF. The CDR3 DNA follows: TGTGCCAGCAGCGAGGGACAGGGCTTTTACAATGAGCAGTTCTTC.

Points on this clonotype: The junction departs from germline at one end; a sequencing error may be responsible. CDR3: CANSPYQTGNEQFF. CDR3 sequence (DNA): TGTGCCAACAGTCCCTACCAGACTGGGAATGAGCAGTTCTTC. The chain employs TRBV27 and TRBJ2-1; no clear D. Germline CDR1 reads MNHEY; CDR2 reads SMNVEV (reference sequence). The CDR3 runs 14 residues.

This clonotype was observed a handful of times. The V and J genes are TRBV7-6 and TRBJ1-2; TRBD1 aligns across 8 bases. CDR3 size: 15 residues. With 3 bases clipped from V and 4 bases from J, the junction kept 7 bases outside the gene matches. Germline-derived CDR1 and CDR2 are SGHVS and FNYEAQ. The CDR3 DNA reads TGTGCCAGCAGCTTCGGACAGGGAGTCCGCTATGGCTACACCTTC. It specifies CASSFGQGVRYGYTF.

The table lists this clonotype with a few counts. The chain combines TRBV13 with TRBJ2-7; tentatively, D is TRBD1 (7 bases). V lost 2 bases to trimming and J lost 0 bases, with 17 bases between them. This CDR3 spans 17 amino acids. Germline CDR1 and CDR2: PRHDT and FYEKMQ (reference sequence). The chain's CDR3 is CASSLKAGGTFSYEQYF. CDR3 nucleotides: TGTGCCAGCAGCTTAAAGGCAGGGGGGACATTCTCCTACGAGCAGTACTTC. Full variable domain (outside the CDR3, taken from reference TRBV13 and TRBJ2-7): AAGVIQSPRHLIKEKRETATLKCYPIPRHDTVYWYQQGPGQDPQFLISFYEKMQSDKGSIPDRFSAQQFSDYHSELNMSSLELGDSALYFCASSLKAGGTFSYEQYFGPGTRLTVT.

This clonotype was picked up a small number of times. This sequence joins TRBV28 and TRBJ1-4, with 8 bases matching TRBD1. V trimming: 8 bases; J trimming: 6 bases; junction bases outside the gene matches: 8. CDR3 length: 14 amino acids. Germline-derived CDR1 and CDR2 are MDHEN and SYDVKM. The CDR3 region has the DNA TGTGCCAGCGGACGGACAGGGATTGATGAAAAACTGTTTTTT. Protein sequence: CASGRTGIDEKLFF.

V and J are TRBV28 and TRBJ2-5; 7 bases are a match to TRBD2. Trimming took 1 base from V and 4 from J; bases not matched to a gene: 6. CDR1 and CDR2 (germline): MDHEN, SYDVKM. The CDR3 totals 15 residues. CDR3 sequence: CASSLSRGGRETQYF. The CDR3 region has the DNA TGTGCCAGCAGTTTATCGAGGGGCGGGAGAGAGACCCAGTACTTC.

This chain connects TRBV20-1 to TRBJ2-7; 10 bases align to TRBD2. This CDR3 comprises 16 residues. Germline CDR1 DFQATT, CDR2 SNEGSKA (reference sequence). V lost 3 bases to trimming and J lost 0 bases; unmatched junction nucleotides: 8. CDR3 DNA sequence: TGCAGTGCTAGTGGGTCGGGACTAGCGATCTCCTACGAGCAGTACTTC. It yields the protein CSASGSGLAISYEQYF.

The chain's CDR3 is CASSLDQAPAGGETQYF. DNA of the CDR3: TGTGCCAGCAGCTTAGATCAGGCTCCAGCGGGAGGAGAGACCCAGTACTTC. This sequence joins TRBV11-2 and TRBJ2-5; TRBD2 matches at 9 bases. V lost 0 bases and J lost 4; bases outside the gene matches: 9. CDR3 size: 17 residues. Germline V lookup: CDR1 SGHAT, CDR2 FQNNGV.

This clonotype was observed many times. The chain has TRBV6-4 and TRBJ1-2; maybe TRBD1 (5 bases). There are 14 residues in the CDR3. The V and J ends lost 5 bases and 0 bases respectively, with 10 bases between them. Germline-derived CDR1 and CDR2 are MRHNA and SNTAGT. The CDR3 coding sequence is TGTGCCAGCAGTCCGGCAGGGACTAACTATGGCTACACCTTC. Protein: CASSPAGTNYGYTF.

This clonotype was seen a few times. J is TRBJ2-1 and V is TRBV20-1; D not certain. CDR3 length equals 12 residues. Germline V gene sequence: CDR1 DFQATT, CDR2 SNEGSKA (reference sequence). The ends were cut back, 6 bases at V and 4 bases at J, with 10 bases in the middle. The CDR3 sequence is CSAEARYNEQFF. The DNA of the CDR3 is TGCAGTGCCGAGGCCAGATACAATGAGCAGTTCTTC.

This clonotype was recorded a few times. J is TRBJ2-5 and V is TRBV29-1; D possibly corresponds to TRBD1 (5 bases). The V gene lost 3 bases and the J gene lost 11 bases, with 13 bases spanning the gap. CDR3 length equals 11 residues. Germline assignment: CDR1 SQVTM and CDR2 ANQGSEA. The CDR3 reads CSVEGRDGQYF. The DNA for the CDR3 is TGCAGCGTTGAGGGGCGCGATGGGCAGTACTTC.

The chain uses TRBV6-5 and TRBJ2-7, with D hard to call. The CDR3 loop spans 15 amino acids. Trimming shortened V by 0 bases and J by 2 bases, and 11 bases separated the two germline ends. The germline gives CDR1 MNHEY, CDR2 SVGAGI. The CDR3 sequence: CASSYSMGSPYEQYF. The CDR3 coding sequence is TGTGCCAGCAGTTACTCGATGGGCAGCCCCTACGAGCAGTACTTC.

The rearrangement joins TRBV7-6 to TRBJ1-1; maybe TRBD1 (5 bases). V was shortened by 1 base and J by 5 bases, with 14 bases between the two germline ends. Germline V gene lookup returns CDR1 SGHVS and CDR2 FNYEAQ. The CDR3 is made up of 15 amino acids. The DNA of the CDR3 is TGTGCCAGCAGCTTAGAGGGGTTTATGAGGACTGAAGCTTTCTTT. It specifies CASSLEGFMRTEAFF.

The V call is TRBV27, the J call TRBJ1-1, with TRBD1 as a possible D gene (5 bases). Germline V gene lookup returns CDR1 MNHEY and CDR2 SMNVEV (reference sequence). CDR3 length: 16 residues. V lost 3 bases and J 4 bases, leaving 18 bases between the germline ends. The CDR3 sequence: CASSLGGTNGGTEAFF. The CDR3 region has the DNA TGTGCCAGCAGTTTGGGGGGGACTAACGGGGGCACTGAAGCTTTCTTT.

This chain joins TRBV20-1 and TRBJ2-1; TRBD2 matches at 11 bases. V lost 6 bases to trimming and J lost 10 bases; unmatched junction nucleotides: 14. CDR1 is DFQATT, CDR2 SNEGSKA, per germline (reference sequence). This CDR3 region has 15 residues. The CDR3 DNA follows: TGCAGTGCAGCCTACCCGGGACTAGCGGCCAAAGAGCAGTTCTTC. Protein product: CSAAYPGLAAKEQFF.

The genes are TRBV20-1 and TRBJ1-2; D is ambiguous. Trimming pared 0 bases from V and 0 bases from J, leaving 11 bases between. This CDR3 spans 15 amino acids. Germline V gene data show CDR1 as DFQATT and CDR2 as SNEGSKA (reference sequence). The CDR3 protein is CSARDGSGANYGYTF. The CDR3 DNA sequence: TGCAGTGCTAGAGATGGATCGGGAGCTAACTATGGCTACACCTTC.

This sequence joins TRBV12-3 or TRBV12-4 and TRBJ2-1; 11 positions match TRBD2. The CDR3 consists of 16 residues. J lost 7 bases, V lost 6 bases, and 11 bases had no gene match. The DNA for the CDR3 is TGTGCCAGCAGACCAACTAGCGGGAGAATTTGGAATGAGCAGTTCTTC. Its translation is CASRPTSGRIWNEQFF.

A word on this clonotype: This may stem from a read error, because a much larger clone lies one nucleotide away. The chain employs TRBV5-1 and TRBJ2-3; D unresolved. Germline V lookup: CDR1 SGHRS, CDR2 YFSETQ. This CDR3 has 12 amino acids. Deletions cut 1 base from V and 4 bases from J, with 4 bases between. The CDR3 bases are TGCGCCAGCAGCTTGCCGTCAGATACGCAGTATTTT. As protein: CASSLPSDTQYF.

This clonotype has a handful of counts. V is TRBV28 and J is TRBJ2-5, with 8 nucleotides matching TRBD2. The V and J ends lost 3 bases and 1 base, in that order; junction bases with no gene match: 4. CDR3 length equals 15 residues. CDR1 MDHEN and CDR2 SYDVKM come from the germline V gene. For the CDR3, the DNA is TGTGCCAGCAGTTTGATGCGGGAGGTCCAAGAGACCCAGTACTTC. Protein product: CASSLMREVQETQYF. Filled out from reference TRBV28 and TRBJ2-5, the complete variable domain reads DVKVTQSSRYLVKRTGEKVFLECVQDMDHENMFWYRQDPGLGLRLIYFSYDVKMKEKGDIPEGYSVSREKKERFSLILESASTNQTSMYLCASSLMREVQETQYFGPGTRLLVL.

The rearrangement joins TRBV5-6 to TRBJ2-1, with D hard to call. CDR1 is SGHDT and CDR2 is YYEEEE in the germline V gene. V gave up 0 bases and J gave up 5 bases, with 9 bases separating them. There are 14 residues in the CDR3. The CDR3 here is CASSLDSLNNEQFF. CDR3 DNA: TGTGCCAGCAGCTTGGACAGTCTCAACAATGAGCAGTTCTTC.

The rearrangement links TRBV7-2 to TRBJ2-7; D is perhaps TRBD1 or TRBD2 (5 bases each). The germline V and J ends were trimmed by 5 bases and 1 base, with 15 bases remaining between them. CDR3 length: 15 amino acids. Per germline, CDR1 SGHTA and CDR2 FQGNSA. In nucleotides, the CDR3 is TGTGCCAGCAGCGAGAACGGGGCTCGATCCTACGAGCAGTACTTC. Translation gives CASSENGARSYEQYF.

The chain carries TRBV12-3 or TRBV12-4 and TRBJ2-1; D might be TRBD2 (5 bases). V was cut by 10 bases and J by 2 bases, with 9 bases left in between. CDR3 length: 12 residues. The CDR3 is CAIKRPYNEQFF. The CDR3 DNA is TGTGCCATCAAGCGGCCCTACAATGAGCAGTTCTTC.

This clonotype was recorded only once. V gene TRBV10-3 combines with J gene TRBJ1-1; D is undetermined. CDR1 and CDR2 (germline): ENHRY, SYGVKD. The CDR3 has 12 residues. V was clipped by 8 bases and J by 7 bases, with 14 bases between them. The CDR3 spells CAIAPGGLEAFF. In DNA form, the CDR3 reads TGTGCCATCGCACCGGGAGGGCTTGAAGCTTTCTTT.

This clonotype was observed a few times. The V gene is TRBV12-3 or TRBV12-4, the J gene TRBJ1-6; D ambiguous. Trimming stripped 6 bases from V and 5 bases from J, with 11 bases between. The CDR3 spans 14 residues. The CDR3 bases are TGTGCCAGCAGCGACCTGTTTGATAATTCACCCCTCCACTTT. Translation: CASSDLFDNSPLHF.